This T cell receptor beta chain is drawn from a study of blood T cells in healthy people across ages. Whole-study context: Template-switching capture recovered about one barcoded beta molecule per two T cells.

Primed by a sample-barcoded 5' primer and a J-beta primer mix, a second PCR proceeded for roughly 7 to 11 cycles. TCRdb recomputed calls from the 5' RACE reads with MiXCR, one row per CDR3 protein. The sample contains hundreds of thousands of distinct CDR3 sequences, 45% to 50% of which appear only once. As to this clonotype: No antigen is known for it.

Looked up from germline, CDR1 is SEHNR and CDR2 is FQNEAQ (reference sequence). V shed 4 bases and J 4 bases; nucleotides not matched to a gene: 5. This CDR3 contains 14 residues. Study conclusions and caveats: As age increased, TCR beta diversity per million T cells fell in a roughly linear fashion.

The material sequenced was blood. The sequence was collected from a man between 25 and 39 years old in good health. This chain links TRBV7-9 with TRBJ2-5; 8 positions agree with TRBD2. In nucleotides, the CDR3 is TGTGCCAGCAGCTCCAGCGGGAGAGGAGAGACCCAGTACTTC. As protein: CASSSSGRGETQYF.